These 14 T cell receptor beta chains share one sample of origin, sequenced in a study of CD8 T cells in Susac syndrome (dated by TCRdb to about 2019). The receptor library was made with the immunoSEQ multiplex PCR assay. RNA was extracted with the RNeasy kit and about 0.45 to 1 ug was reverse transcribed using random hexamers. The public reads were run again by TCRdb, first through fastp at Q25 and then through MiXCR, and only productive beta chains were kept. Duplicate CDR3 protein sequences are folded into a single record with the most common DNA and genes. In this sample the table shows about 300,000 distinct CDR3 sequences, 75% to 90% of which occur a single time. The top ten constitute approximately 0.18% of the sample. The sequenced sample was CD8+ T cells from PBMCs. The receptors were gathered from a human donor with multiple sclerosis.

The chain uses TRBV6-2 or TRBV6-3 and TRBJ2-5; TRBD1 might be the D (6 bases). The CDR3 has 14 amino acids. Trimming took 5 bases from V and 5 from J, leaving 15 bases between them. The germline CDR1 and CDR2 sequences are MNHEY and SVGEGT. DNA for the CDR3: TGTGCCAGCAGTCACCCCCCAGGGGTTGAGACCCAGTACTTC. It codes for CASSHPPGVETQYF.

The chain uses TRBV20-1 and TRBJ2-5, with 7 bases aligning to TRBD2. Germline V lookup: CDR1 DFQATT, CDR2 SNEGSKA (reference sequence). This CDR3 contains 16 residues. V lost 3 bases to trimming and J lost 2 bases; unmatched junction nucleotides: 12. The CDR3: CSARWRLADLQETQYF. The CDR3 region has the DNA TGCAGTGCTAGGTGGCGTCTAGCGGACCTTCAAGAGACCCAGTACTTC.

The chain has TRBV7-9 and TRBJ1-1; D might be TRBD1 (5 bases). The V end was cut by 1 base, the J end by 0 bases, with 9 bases between. CDR1 and CDR2 from the germline V gene are SEHNR and FQNEAQ (reference sequence). The CDR3 is made up of 15 amino acids. CDR3 sequence: CASSLGGILNTEAFF. CDR3 DNA sequence: TGTGCCAGCAGCTTAGGGGGGATCCTGAACACTGAAGCTTTCTTT. Variable domain in full (rest from reference TRBV7-9 and TRBJ1-1): DTGVSQNPRHKITKRGQNVTFRCDPISEHNRLYWYRQTLGQGPEFLTYFQNEAQLEKSRLLSDRFSAERPKGSFSTLEIQRTEQGDSAMYLCASSLGGILNTEAFFGQGTRLTVV.

The genes are TRBV2 and TRBJ2-2, with 10 positions matching TRBD2. CDR1 is SNHLY and CDR2 is FYNNEI in the germline V gene. With 10 bases clipped from V and 13 bases from J, the junction kept 15 bases outside the gene matches. CDR3 length: 14 residues. The CDR3 is CATESSGSARALFF. Written as DNA, the CDR3 is TGTGCCACCGAGTCTAGCGGGAGCGCCAGGGCGCTGTTTTTT.

The chain employs TRBV5-6 and TRBJ2-1, with unresolved D. Trimming took off 1 base at V and 7 bases at J, with 6 bases between the two ends. Germline CDR1 SGHDT, CDR2 YYEEEE. This CDR3 is 12 amino acids long. The CDR3: CASSLLVNEQFF. The CDR3 DNA reads as TGTGCCAGCAGCTTGTTGGTAAATGAGCAGTTCTTC.

This rearrangement joins TRBV11-2 to TRBJ2-7; D might be TRBD1 (5 bases). Germline V CDR1 and CDR2: SGHAT, FQNNGV. Trimming took off 5 bases at V and 9 bases at J, with 11 bases between the two ends. The CDR3 spans 11 residues. CDR3 protein: CASSAMQGQYF. CDR3 bases: TGTGCCAGCAGCGCCATGCAGGGGCAGTACTTC.

In DNA, the CDR3 is TGTGCCAGCAGCTTAGTAGCGGGAGGATGGTACAATGAGCAGTTCTTC. It specifies CASSLVAGGWYNEQFF. The rearrangement joins TRBV7-3 to TRBJ2-1; TRBD2 matches at 10 bases. From germline, CDR1 is SGHTA and CDR2 FQGTGA. Trimming took 2 bases from V and 4 from J; bases not matched to a gene: 5. The length of the CDR3 is 16 residues. Full variable domain (outside the CDR3, taken from reference TRBV7-3 and TRBJ2-1): GAGVSQTPSNKVTEKGKYVELRCDPISGHTALYWYRQSLGQGPEFLIYFQGTGAADDSGLPNDRFFAVRPEGSVSTLKIQRTERGDSAVYLCASSLVAGGWYNEQFFGPGTRLTVL.

The rearrangement uses TRBV19 and TRBJ1-1; TRBD1 aligns across 7 bases. J lost 6 bases, V lost 5 bases, and 12 bases had no gene match. The CDR3 totals 15 residues. CDR1 LNHDA and CDR2 SQIVND come from the germline V gene (reference sequence). CDR3: CASSDVSGGSPEAFF. CDR3 nucleotide sequence: TGTGCCAGTAGTGACGTATCAGGGGGAAGCCCTGAAGCTTTCTTT.

A word on this clonotype: Germline is not matched at one junction end, which may reflect a read error. This chain uses TRBV4-1 with TRBJ2-7, with 10 nucleotides matching TRBD2. CDR1 is MGHRA, CDR2 YSYEKL, per germline. The CDR3 length is 13 residues. CDR3 sequence (DNA): TGCGCCAGCAGCCAAGGTGCTAGCGGGAGCCTATCCTTC. Protein product: CASSQGASGSLSF.

The chain employs TRBV19 and TRBJ1-4; D call uncertain. CDR3 length equals 15 residues. The germline V gene has CDR1 LNHDA and CDR2 SQIVND (reference sequence). V lost 3 bases, J lost 0 bases, and 8 bases lay in between. The CDR3 DNA is TGTGCCAGTAGTATGCAGACACCAACTAATGAAAAACTGTTTTTT. This gives the protein CASSMQTPTNEKLFF.

The J gene is TRBJ2-3, the V gene TRBV7-9, with D possibly TRBD1 on 5 matching bases. The V end lost 5 bases, the J end lost 3 bases, and 18 bases lay between the germline ends. The germline CDR1 and CDR2 sequences are SEHNR and FQNEAQ (reference sequence). The CDR3 sequence is 16 residues long. CDR3 coding DNA: TGTGCCAGCAGCATGGCAAGGGGCATAGATACAGATACGCAGTATTTT. Residues: CASSMARGIDTDTQYF.

This clonotype showed up just a few times. The chain couples TRBV4-3 to TRBJ2-7; no firm D call. CDR3 length equals 17 residues. V dropped 0 bases and J dropped 0 bases, with 15 bases sitting between them. CDR1 is LGHNA and CDR2 is YSLEER in the germline V gene. The CDR3 region has the DNA TGCGCCAGCAGCCAAGATCACTATGGGTCCCACTCCTACGAGCAGTACTTC. It yields the protein CASSQDHYGSHSYEQYF.

This chain uses TRBV9 with TRBJ2-3; 14 bases agree with TRBD2. J was trimmed by 0 bases and V by 5 bases; bases with no gene match: 11. The length of the CDR3 is 19 residues. Germline CDR1 is SGDLS and CDR2 is YYNGEE. Here the CDR3 reads CASRGGTSGGVTSTDTQYF. CDR3 DNA: TGTGCCAGCAGGGGAGGGACTAGCGGGGGTGTTACTAGCACAGATACGCAGTATTTT.

The chain is built from TRBV27 and TRBJ2-2; D call uncertain. Germline values: CDR1 MNHEY, CDR2 SMNVEV (reference sequence). The CDR3 has 12 amino acids. The germline V and J ends were trimmed by 2 bases and 7 bases, with 5 bases remaining between them. The CDR3 is CASSLIGGELFF. The DNA for the CDR3 is TGTGCCAGCAGTTTAATTGGCGGGGAGCTGTTTTTT.